What follows describes a single T cell receptor (beta chain). The table lists this clone with many counts. Its specific antigen is unknown. No qualities accompany the bases; no much larger clone lies one base away. Library preparation used PCR. The data were produced on an Illumina HiSeq 4000. High-throughput sequencing was used to profile the TCR beta-chain CDR3 region of each patient. The study's processing was this. Drawing on CDR3 differences between clinicopathological groups, the researchers built a classifier meant to tell apart patients with distant-metastatic papillary thyroid cancer. To measure repertoire diversity the researchers used the Shannon index, while the Morisita-Horn index served to gauge how similar the tumor and blood repertoires were. TCRdb's own reprocessing of the public reads used fastp at Q25 and MiXCR and kept productive beta chains. These V and J calls derive from TCRdb rather than the authors' analysis. The sample table contains about 45,000 clones; only one count was recorded for around 2.9% of them. The top ten clonotypes cover 9.5% to 10% of the sample.

This record comes from a study of metastatic and nonmetastatic thyroid tumors (dated by TCRdb to the early 2020s). Describing the broader study: Repertoires from peripheral blood and from tumor or nodule tissue samples of malignant and benign thyroid patients were compared.

Study-wide findings and limitations: TCR beta diversity was reported as significantly higher in malignant tumors than in benign nodules, in both blood and tumor samples.

None of the patients had been given any treatment before thyroid surgery. Patient clinical samples collected from about 2012 to 2018 were retrospectively analysed using T-cell receptor beta sequencing. V is trimmed back by 6 bases and J by 2 bases, and the junction contains 6 bases that no gene match accounts for. Reading from cysteine to phenylalanine, the CDR3 counts 14 amino acids. Only the CDR3 DNA stays, 42 bases, in frame from base 1. The sequenced sample was blood. Recombination linked TRBV12-3 or TRBV12-4 to TRBJ1-1, and 7 junctional nucleotides match TRBD1. The TCR originated in a female donor with papillary thyroid cancer or a benign thyroid nodule (not recorded which). Some clones in this sample may be carry-over from other donors' samples. The CDR3 region: CASRQTGYNTEAFF. The DNA is TGTGCCAGCAGACAGACAGGGTATAACACTGAAGCTTTCTTT.